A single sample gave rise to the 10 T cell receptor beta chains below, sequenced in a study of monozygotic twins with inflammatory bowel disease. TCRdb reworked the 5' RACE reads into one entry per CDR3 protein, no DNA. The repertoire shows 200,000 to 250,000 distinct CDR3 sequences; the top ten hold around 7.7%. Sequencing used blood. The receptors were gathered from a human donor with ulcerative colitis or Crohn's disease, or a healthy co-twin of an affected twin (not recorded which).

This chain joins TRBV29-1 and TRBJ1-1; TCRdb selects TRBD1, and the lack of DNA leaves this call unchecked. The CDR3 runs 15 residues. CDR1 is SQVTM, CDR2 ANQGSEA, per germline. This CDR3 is CSVLTRGSVDSEAFF.

CDR3 in amino acids: CASSRRERDQPQHF. The rearrangement uses TRBV6-1 and TRBJ1-5; absent DNA, TCRdb's TRBD1 call cannot be checked. Germline assignment: CDR1 MNHNS and CDR2 SASEGT. The CDR3 contains 14 residues.

The CDR3 here is CASSVGVLSYEQYF. The chain couples TRBV9 to TRBJ2-7. CDR3 length: 14 amino acids. Germline values: CDR1 SGDLS, CDR2 YYNGEE.

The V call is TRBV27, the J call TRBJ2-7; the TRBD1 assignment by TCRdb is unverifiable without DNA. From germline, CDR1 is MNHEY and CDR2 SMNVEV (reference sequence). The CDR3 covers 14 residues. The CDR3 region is CASSETGITYEQYF.

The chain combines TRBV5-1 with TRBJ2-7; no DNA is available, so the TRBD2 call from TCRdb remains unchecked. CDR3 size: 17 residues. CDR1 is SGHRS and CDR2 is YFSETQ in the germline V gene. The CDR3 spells CASSPYVGGVNSYEQYF.

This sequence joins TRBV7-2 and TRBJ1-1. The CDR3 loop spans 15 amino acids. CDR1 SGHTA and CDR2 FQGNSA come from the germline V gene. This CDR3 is CASSLMGIGGTEAFF.

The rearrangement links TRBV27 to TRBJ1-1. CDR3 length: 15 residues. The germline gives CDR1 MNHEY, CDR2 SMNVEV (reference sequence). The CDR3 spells CASSPQNLGNTEAFF.

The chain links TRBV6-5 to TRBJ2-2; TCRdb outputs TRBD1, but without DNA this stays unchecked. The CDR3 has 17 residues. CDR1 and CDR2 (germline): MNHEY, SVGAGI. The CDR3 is CASSTLLGWGAGGELFF.

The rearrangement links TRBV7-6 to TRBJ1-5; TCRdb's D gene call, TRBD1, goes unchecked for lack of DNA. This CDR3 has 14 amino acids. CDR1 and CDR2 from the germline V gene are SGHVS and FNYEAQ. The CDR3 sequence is CASSLAGPGEPQHF.

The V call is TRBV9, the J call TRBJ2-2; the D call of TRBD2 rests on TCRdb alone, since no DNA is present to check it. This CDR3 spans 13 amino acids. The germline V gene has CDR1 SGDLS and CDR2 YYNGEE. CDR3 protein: CASSPGENGELFF.